This T cell receptor (beta chain) derives from a study of blood T cell repertoires in COVID-19. V was pared by 2 bases and J by 0 bases, with 2 bases between. From germline, CDR1 is KGHSH and CDR2 LQKENI. The CDR3 sequence is 13 residues long. Assay used: immunoSEQ multiplex PCR; TCRdb lists only in-frame clones, some missing. This table has roughly 180,000 clones, approximately 90% appearing once. The source is a woman younger than 45 with active or convalescent COVID-19. The V call is TRBV18, the J call TRBJ2-1; no clear D. Material: peripheral blood. The CDR3 nucleotides are TGTGCCAGCTCACCATACTCCTACAATGAGCAGTTCTTC. Its translation: CASSPYSYNEQFF.